These 5 T cell receptor beta chains came from one sample sequenced in a study of T cell changes during pregnancy in multiple sclerosis. Generated by immunoSEQ multiplex PCR, the TCRdb table keeps only in-frame clones and is missing some. The repertoire holds more than 45,000 clones, with around nine tenths as singletons. Sequenced material: CD4+ T cells from peripheral blood mononuclear cells, taken in the second trimester of pregnancy. The receptors were gathered from a female donor with multiple sclerosis, enrolled in a pregnancy study.

This clone was counted once. The chain couples TRBV4-1 to TRBJ2-3; D remains ambiguous. The ends were cut back, 6 bases at V and 5 bases at J, with 6 bases in the middle. Germline V gene sequence: CDR1 MGHRA, CDR2 YSYEKL. The CDR3 has 11 amino acids. This CDR3 is CASSRGDTQYF. The CDR3 DNA reads TGCGCCAGCAGTCGAGGAGATACGCAGTATTTT.

This clone has only one observation. The chain joins TRBV6-1 to TRBJ2-3, with D possibly being TRBD2 (6 bases). Germline V gives CDR1 MNHNS, CDR2 SASEGT. V was shortened by 8 bases and J by 4 bases, with 13 bases between the two germline ends. CDR3 size: 13 residues. The CDR3 loop reads CASWRERSDTQYF. The CDR3 coding sequence is TGTGCCAGCTGGCGGGAACGATCAGATACGCAGTATTTT.

The DNA for the CDR3 is TGTGCCAGCAGGGGACTAGCGGGGGTGGGTGGCGATGAGCAGTTCTTC. Its translation is CASRGLAGVGGDEQFF. V is TRBV27 and J is TRBJ2-1; 14 positions agree with TRBD2. The CDR3 runs 16 residues. CDR1 is MNHEY, CDR2 SMNVEV, per germline (reference sequence). J gave up 8 bases and V 6 bases, and 9 bases lay outside the gene matches.

The V call is TRBV15, the J call TRBJ1-5; possible D gene TRBD1, 5 bases. V gave up 0 bases and J gave up 1 base, with 13 bases separating them. This CDR3 has 17 amino acids. The germline gives CDR1 LNHNV, CDR2 YYDKDF (reference sequence). CDR3 sequence (DNA): TGTGCCACCAGCAGAGATCTCGGGGGGAGAAGCAATCAGCCCCAGCATTTT. It codes for CATSRDLGGRSNQPQHF. Variable domain in full (rest from reference TRBV15 and TRBJ1-5): DAMVIQNPRYQVTQFGKPVTLSCSQTLNHNVMYWYQQKSSQAPKLLFHYYDKDFNNEADTPDNFQSRRPNTSFCFLDIRSPGLGDTAMYLCATSRDLGGRSNQPQHFGDGTRLSIL.

The chain combines TRBV19 with TRBJ2-2, with 8 positions matching TRBD1. The germline V gene encodes CDR1 LNHDA and CDR2 SQIVND (reference sequence). V dropped 7 bases and J dropped 2; count of bases not matched to a gene: 9. The CDR3 has 16 residues. DNA for the CDR3: TGTGCCAGTAATCCAGCCGGGACAGGAAACACCGGGGAGCTGTTTTTT. It yields the protein CASNPAGTGNTGELFF.